This T cell receptor (beta chain) was captured in a study of T-cell memory formation after mild COVID-19. This CDR3 spans 14 amino acids. Trimming took 6 bases from V and 4 from J, leaving 15 bases between them. Each CDR3 protein gets one entry after TCRdb re-called the 5' RACE reads with MiXCR. The data show some 310,000 distinct CDR3 sequences, 20% to 25% seen once. This sequence was found in a man between 18 and 35 years old who had mild COVID-19 (a few samples of this study predate the infection). Cell type and time point are not known. The specimen sequenced was PBMCs or a T cell subset sorted from them (not recorded which). The chain carries TRBV12-3 or TRBV12-4 and TRBJ1-1, with D hard to call. CDR3: CASRPAPGGTEAFF. Written as DNA, the CDR3 is TGTGCCAGCAGGCCCGCGCCGGGTGGCACTGAAGCTTTCTTT.